This T cell receptor beta chain appears in the sequencing data of a study of blood T cell repertoires in COVID-19. Those enrolled in Seattle joined during active infection and were followed longitudinally afterward. Germline assignment: CDR1 SGHVS and CDR2 FNYEAQ. The CDR3 sequence is 15 residues long. The V and J ends lost 5 bases and 1 base respectively, with 15 bases between them. Data came from immunoSEQ multiplex PCR; TCRdb stores just in-frame clones and leaves some out. The table lists just over 150,000 clones, 82% of them singletons, with approximately 6.8% in the top ten. The TCR comes from a woman aged 40-49 years with COVID-19, enrolled during active disease. The sample taken for sequencing was peripheral blood. The genes are TRBV7-6 and TRBJ2-7; no clear D gene. The CDR3 coding sequence is TGTGCCAGCAGCATCTCAGCGCAGAATTCCTACGAGCAGTACTTC. This sequence encodes CASSISAQNSYEQYF.